Below, one TCR beta chain is given with its context. Its cognate antigen is unknown. A read error may produce the germline difference seen at one junction end. This record comes from a study of T cell responses to AZD1222 COVID-19 vaccine. Sequencing used immunoSEQ multiplex PCR; TCRdb keeps in-frame clones, though not all of them. The sample lists 170,000 or so clones, around 88% occurring once. Study-wide results and caveats: The number of AZD1222 recipients seropositive at baseline was only six. Dominant at 160-218 and 743-854, vaccine-associated CD4 TCRs also spanned spike.

CDR1 is SGDLS and CDR2 is YYNGEE in the germline V gene. CDR3 size: 18 residues. This sample comprised peripheral blood, obtained 28 days after the second AZD1222 dose. V and J are TRBV9 and TRBJ2-6, with D possibly TRBD1 on 6 matching bases. The receptor was isolated from an adult who received the AZD1222 COVID-19 vaccine. The CDR3 region is CANSVFRDTNSGANVLTF. The CDR3 nucleotides are TGTGCCAACAGCGTTTTCCGGGACACCAACTCTGGGGCCAACGTCCTGACTTTC.